This TCR beta chain was profiled in a study of shared clonotypes between healthy human individuals. Study at large: For every donor, three CD4 naive, three CD4 memory, two CD8 naive and one CD8 memory plates were used. Points from the study as a whole: Sequencing depth was expected to influence donor clonotype sharing. Memory subsets generally showed smaller estimated richness than naive subsets did.

Naive CD8 isolation took CD45RO-negative cells positively selected for CCR7 and excluded terminally differentiated effector memory CD45RA+ cells. There were no recent acute infections or vaccinations among the donors, who were healthy HIV-negative adults. This clone showed up just once. The antigen is undetermined. Produced via immunoSEQ multiplex PCR; TCRdb's table is partial and in-frame only. The sample records about 2.1 million clones, 85% to 95% being singletons. The V segment lost 4 bases and the J segment 0 bases; nucleotides outside the gene matches: 4. The CDR3 has 16 residues. The V gene's germline CDR1 is SNHLY and CDR2 FYNNEI.

V is TRBV2 and J is TRBJ2-7; TRBD2 matches 12 bases. Specimen: naive CD8+ T cells from PBMCs. The clonotype comes from a man between 18 and 35 years old in good health. Some clones in this sample may be carry-over from other donors' samples. The CDR3 here is CASSASGRDSSYEQYF. CDR3 nucleotides: TGTGCCAGCAGTGCTAGCGGGAGGGACAGCTCCTACGAGCAGTACTTC.